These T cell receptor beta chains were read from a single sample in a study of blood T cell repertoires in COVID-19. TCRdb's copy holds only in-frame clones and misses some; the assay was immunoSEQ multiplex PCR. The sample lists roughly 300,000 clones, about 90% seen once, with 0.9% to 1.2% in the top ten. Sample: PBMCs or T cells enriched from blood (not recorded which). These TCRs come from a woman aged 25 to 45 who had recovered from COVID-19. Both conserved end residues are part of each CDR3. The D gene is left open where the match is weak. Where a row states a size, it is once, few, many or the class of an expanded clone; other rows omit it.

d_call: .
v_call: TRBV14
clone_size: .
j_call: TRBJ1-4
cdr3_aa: CASSPNGQTNEKLFF
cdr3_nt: TGTGCCAGCAGCCCTAACGGACAGACTAATGAAAAACTGTTTTTT

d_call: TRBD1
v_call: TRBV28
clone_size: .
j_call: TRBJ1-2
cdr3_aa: CASSSFGQGGLGYTF
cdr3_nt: TGTGCCAGCAGTTCATTCGGACAGGGGGGACTTGGCTACACCTTC

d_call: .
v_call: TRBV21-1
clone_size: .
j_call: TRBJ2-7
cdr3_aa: CASSKGGHPVTYEQYF
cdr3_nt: TGTGCCAGCAGCAAAGGGGGACATCCGGTTACCTACGAGCAGTACTTC

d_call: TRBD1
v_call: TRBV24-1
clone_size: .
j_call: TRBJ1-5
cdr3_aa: CATRGTGGNQPQHF
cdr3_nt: TGTGCCACTCGAGGGACAGGGGGGAATCAGCCCCAGCATTTT

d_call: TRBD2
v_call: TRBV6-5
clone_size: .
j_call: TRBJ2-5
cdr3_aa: CASSSVAGGLETQYF
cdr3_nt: TGTGCCAGCAGTTCTGTAGCGGGGGGGCTAGAGACCCAGTACTTC

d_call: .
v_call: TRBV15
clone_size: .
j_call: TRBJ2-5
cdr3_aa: CATSGGPHGQETQYF
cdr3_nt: TGTGCCACCAGCGGAGGTCCCCACGGCCAAGAGACCCAGTACTTC

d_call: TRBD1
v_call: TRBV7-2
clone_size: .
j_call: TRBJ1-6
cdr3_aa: CASREGTERTKPLHF
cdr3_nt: TGTGCCAGCAGGGAGGGGACAGAGAGGACCAAGCCCCTCCACTTT

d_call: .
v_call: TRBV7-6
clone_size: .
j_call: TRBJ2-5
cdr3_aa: CASSPGVGGQETQYF
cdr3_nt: TGTGCCAGCAGCCCAGGGGTCGGGGGGCAAGAGACCCAGTACTTC

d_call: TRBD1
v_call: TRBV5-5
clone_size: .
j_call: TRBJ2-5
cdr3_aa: CASSFGQGGYQETQYF
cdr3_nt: TGTGCCAGCAGCTTTGGACAGGGTGGGTACCAAGAGACCCAGTACTTC

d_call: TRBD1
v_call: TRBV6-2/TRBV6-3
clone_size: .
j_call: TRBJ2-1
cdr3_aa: CASSPSGDRGPNEQFF
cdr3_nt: TGTGCCAGCAGCCCGTCGGGCGACAGGGGTCCCAATGAGCAGTTCTTC

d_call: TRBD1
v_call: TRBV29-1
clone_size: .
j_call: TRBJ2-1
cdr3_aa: CSVEGGTGGDNEQFF
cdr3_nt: TGCAGCGTTGAAGGAGGGACAGGGGGAGACAATGAGCAGTTCTTC

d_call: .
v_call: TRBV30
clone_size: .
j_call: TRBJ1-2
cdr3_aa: CANRRGGYGYTF
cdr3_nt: TGTGCTAACCGACGGGGAGGGTATGGCTACACCTTC

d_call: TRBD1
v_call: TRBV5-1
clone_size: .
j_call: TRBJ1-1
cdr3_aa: CASSAKTGENTEAFF
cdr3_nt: TGCGCCAGCAGCGCCAAGACAGGGGAGAACACTGAAGCTTTCTTT

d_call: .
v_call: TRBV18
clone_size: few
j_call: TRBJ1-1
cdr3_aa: CASSPAAEGAFF
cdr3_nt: TGTGCCAGCTCACCAGCTGCCGAGGGAGCTTTCTTT

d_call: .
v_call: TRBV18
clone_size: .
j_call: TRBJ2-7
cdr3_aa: CASSPDLLSYEQYF
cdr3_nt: TGTGCCAGCTCGCCCGATCTACTCTCCTACGAGCAGTACTTC

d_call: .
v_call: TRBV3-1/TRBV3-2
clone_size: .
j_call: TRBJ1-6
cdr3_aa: CASSQLLGQSNSPLHF
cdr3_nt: TGTGCCAGCAGCCAACTCTTAGGACAGTCTAATTCACCCCTCCACTTT

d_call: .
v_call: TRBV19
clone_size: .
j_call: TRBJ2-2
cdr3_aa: CASTFQVPGELFF
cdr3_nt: TGTGCCAGTACTTTCCAGGTCCCCGGGGAGCTGTTTTTT

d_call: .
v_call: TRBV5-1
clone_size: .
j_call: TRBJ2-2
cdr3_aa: CASSLGQGAKNTGELFF
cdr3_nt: TGCGCCAGCAGCTTGGGACAAGGGGCAAAGAACACCGGGGAGCTGTTTTTT

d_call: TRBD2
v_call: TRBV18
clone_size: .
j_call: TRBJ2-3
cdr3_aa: CASSTLARGGAADTQYF
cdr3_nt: TGTGCCAGCTCAACCCTAGCTCGCGGGGGGGCGGCAGATACGCAGTATTTT

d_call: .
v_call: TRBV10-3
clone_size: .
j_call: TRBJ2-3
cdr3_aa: CAISEGGEPTDTQYF
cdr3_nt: TGTGCCATCAGTGAGGGCGGGGAACCCACAGATACGCAGTATTTT

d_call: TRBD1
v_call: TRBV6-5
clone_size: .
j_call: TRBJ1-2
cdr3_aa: CASSPGQGLFSGYTF
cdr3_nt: TGTGCCAGCAGTCCCGGACAGGGGCTGTTCTCTGGCTACACCTTC

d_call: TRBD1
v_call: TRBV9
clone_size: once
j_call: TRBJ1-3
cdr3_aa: CASSAFPPWDGTGNNAGNTIYF
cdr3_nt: TGTGCCAGCAGCGCCTTCCCCCCGTGGGACGGGACAGGGAATAATGCTGGAAACACCATATATTTT

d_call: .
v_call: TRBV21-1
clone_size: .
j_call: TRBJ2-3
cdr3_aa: CASSRTRAGGADTQYF
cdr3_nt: TGTGCCAGCAGCAGGACGCGAGCGGGGGGGGCAGATACGCAGTATTTT